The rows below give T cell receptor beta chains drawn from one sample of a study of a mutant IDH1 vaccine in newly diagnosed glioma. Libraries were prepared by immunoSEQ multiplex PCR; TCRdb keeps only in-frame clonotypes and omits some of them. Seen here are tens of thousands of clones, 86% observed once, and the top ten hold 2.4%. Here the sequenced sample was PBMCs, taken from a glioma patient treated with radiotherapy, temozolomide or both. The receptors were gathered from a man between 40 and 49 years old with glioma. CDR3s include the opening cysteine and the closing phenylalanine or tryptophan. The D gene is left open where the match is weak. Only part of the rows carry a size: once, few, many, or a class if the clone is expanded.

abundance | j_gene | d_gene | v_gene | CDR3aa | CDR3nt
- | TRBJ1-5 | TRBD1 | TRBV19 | CASSGGQGLNQPQHF | TGTGCCAGTAGTGGGGGACAGGGGCTCAATCAGCCCCAGCATTTT
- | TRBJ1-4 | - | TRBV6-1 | CASSEYGQVLEKLFF | TGTGCCAGCAGTGAATATGGGCAGGTTCTCGAAAAACTGTTTTTT
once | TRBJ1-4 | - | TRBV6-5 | CATKTGPLNEKLFF | TGTGCCACCAAAACGGGACCGCTTAATGAAAAACTGTTTTTT
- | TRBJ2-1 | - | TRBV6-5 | CASSSPSGTFNEQFF | TGTGCCAGCAGCTCGCCGTCCGGGACCTTCAATGAGCAGTTCTTC
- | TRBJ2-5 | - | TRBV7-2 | CASSLVSQETQYF | TGTGCCAGCAGCTTAGTCAGTCAAGAGACCCAGTACTTC
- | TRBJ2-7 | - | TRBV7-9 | CASSSTGTGTTNYEQYF | TGTGCCAGCAGCTCAACGGGGACCGGGACAACCAATTACGAGCAGTACTTC
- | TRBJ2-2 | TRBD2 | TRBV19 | CASSVRLAGAGGELFF | TGTGCCAGTAGTGTCAGACTAGCGGGAGCGGGCGGGGAGCTGTTTTTT
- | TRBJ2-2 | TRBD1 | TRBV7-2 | CASSSRQGANTGELFF | TGTGCCAGCAGCTCCCGACAGGGGGCGAACACCGGGGAGCTGTTTTTT
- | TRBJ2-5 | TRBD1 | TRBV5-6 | CASRSTGGLAQETQYF | TGTGCCAGCAGAAGCACAGGGGGCTTAGCCCAAGAGACCCAGTACTTC
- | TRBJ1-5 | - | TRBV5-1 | CASSVRSDQPQHF | TGCGCCAGCAGCGTCCGATCCGATCAGCCCCAGCATTTT
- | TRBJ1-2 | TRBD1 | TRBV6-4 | CASSPQGGDYGYTF | TGTGCCAGCAGCCCTCAGGGGGGGGACTATGGCTACACCTTC
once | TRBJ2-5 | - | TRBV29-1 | CSVGQGGETQYF | TGCAGCGTTGGGCAGGGCGGGGAGACCCAGTACTTC
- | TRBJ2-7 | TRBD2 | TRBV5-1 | CASSSGTSFSYEQYF | TGCGCCAGCAGCTCCGGGACTAGCTTCTCCTACGAGCAGTACTTC
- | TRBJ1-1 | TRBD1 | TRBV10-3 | CAISESDRGRTEAFF | TGTGCCATCAGTGAGTCCGACAGGGGGCGGACTGAAGCTTTCTTT
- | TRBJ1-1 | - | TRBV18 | CASSPPEGRNTEAFF | TGTGCCAGCTCACCACCTGAGGGAAGGAACACTGAAGCTTTCTTT
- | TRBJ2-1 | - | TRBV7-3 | CASSRGGEVGREQFF | TGTGCCAGCAGCCGAGGTGGTGAGGTGGGGAGGGAGCAGTTCTTC
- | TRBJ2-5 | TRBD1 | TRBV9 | CASSARDRAETQYF | TGTGCCAGCAGCGCAAGAGACAGGGCGGAGACCCAGTACTTC
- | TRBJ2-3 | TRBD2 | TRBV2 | CATLSSGMTDTQYF | TGTGCCACGCTTTCTAGCGGGATGACAGATACGCAGTATTTT
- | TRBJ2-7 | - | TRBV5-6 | CASSAIGVGSYEQYF | TGTGCCAGCAGCGCGATAGGGGTAGGGTCCTACGAGCAGTACTTC
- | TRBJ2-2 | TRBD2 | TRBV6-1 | CASTPGGARTGELFF | TGTGCCAGCACCCCCGGGGGGGCGCGAACCGGGGAGCTGTTTTTT
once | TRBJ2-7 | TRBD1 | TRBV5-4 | CASSSHRGQYEQYF | TGTGCCAGCAGCTCACACAGGGGGCAGTACGAGCAGTACTTC
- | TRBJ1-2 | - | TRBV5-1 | CASRRAADQELYGYTF | TGCGCCAGCAGACGGGCGGCGGACCAGGAACTCTATGGCTACACCTTC
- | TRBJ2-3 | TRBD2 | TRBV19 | CASSIFTSGSAYTDTQYF | TGTGCCAGTAGTATATTTACTAGCGGGTCCGCGTACACAGATACGCAGTATTTT
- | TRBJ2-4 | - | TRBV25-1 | CASSDGVNIQYF | TGTGCCAGCAGTGATGGGGTGAACATTCAGTACTTC
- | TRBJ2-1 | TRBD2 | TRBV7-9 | CASSIAGGRGNEQFF | TGTGCCAGCAGTATAGCGGGAGGGCGGGGCAATGAGCAGTTCTTC
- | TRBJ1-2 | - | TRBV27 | CASSLNGAYGYTF | TGTGCCAGCAGTTTAAACGGGGCCTATGGCTACACCTTC
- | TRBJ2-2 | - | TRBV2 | CASSDGPGANTGELFF | TGTGCCAGCAGTGACGGGCCGGGGGCGAACACCGGGGAGCTGTTTTTT
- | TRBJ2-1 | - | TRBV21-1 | CASSGRGRGAYNEQFF | TGTGCCAGCAGCGGCCGAGGGAGGGGGGCCTACAATGAGCAGTTCTTC
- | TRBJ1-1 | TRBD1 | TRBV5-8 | CASSLGAGQGGPNTEAFF | TGTGCCAGCAGCTTAGGGGCAGGACAGGGTGGTCCGAACACTGAAGCTTTCTTT
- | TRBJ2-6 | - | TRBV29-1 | CSVRNSGANVLTF | TGCAGCGTTAGGAACTCTGGGGCCAACGTCCTGACTTTC
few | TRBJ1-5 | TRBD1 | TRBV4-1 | CASSQEKTGHQPQHF | TGCGCCAGCAGCCAAGAGAAGACAGGGCATCAGCCCCAGCATTTT
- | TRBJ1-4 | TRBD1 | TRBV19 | CASRKRGDRGREKLFF | TGTGCCAGTAGGAAACGCGGGGACAGGGGGCGGGAAAAACTGTTTTTT
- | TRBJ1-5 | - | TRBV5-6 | CASSLASQGGGQPQHF | TGTGCCAGCAGCTTGGCCAGCCAGGGAGGGGGGCAGCCCCAGCATTTT
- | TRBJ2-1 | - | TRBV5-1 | CASSLEGGVLSREQFF | TGCGCCAGCAGCTTGGAGGGCGGGGTCCTGAGCCGTGAGCAGTTCTTC
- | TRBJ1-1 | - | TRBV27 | CASSLGAGVMNTEAFF | TGTGCCAGCAGTTTAGGGGCGGGAGTTATGAACACTGAAGCTTTCTTT
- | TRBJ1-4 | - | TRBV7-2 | CASSSRTVNVEKLFF | TGTGCCAGCAGCTCGAGGACAGTTAATGTCGAAAAACTGTTTTTT
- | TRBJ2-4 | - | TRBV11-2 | CASSLGSVGDIQYF | TGTGCCAGCAGCTTAGGCAGCGTCGGGGACATTCAGTACTTC
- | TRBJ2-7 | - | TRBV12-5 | CATATGTPFYEQYF | TGTGCTACTGCAACCGGGACTCCCTTTTACGAGCAGTACTTC
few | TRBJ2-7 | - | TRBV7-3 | CASSQRPGEQYF | TGTGCCAGCAGCCAAAGACCGGGCGAGCAGTACTTC
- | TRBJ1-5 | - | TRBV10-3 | CAISESVADISNQPQHF | TGTGCCATCAGTGAGTCGGTGGCGGATATTAGCAATCAGCCCCAGCATTTT
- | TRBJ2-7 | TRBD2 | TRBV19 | CASSSLAGSYEQYF | TGTGCCAGTAGTTCTCTAGCGGGGTCCTACGAGCAGTACTTC
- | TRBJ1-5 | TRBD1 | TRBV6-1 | CASKNRGGDQPQHF | TGTGCCAGCAAAAACAGGGGCGGTGATCAGCCCCAGCATTTT
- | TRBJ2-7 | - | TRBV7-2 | CASSFAGSSSYEQYF | TGTGCCAGCAGCTTCGCCGGATCCTCCTCCTACGAGCAGTACTTC